This T cell receptor beta chain was found in a study of blood T cell repertoires in COVID-19. About the study: Sample material is recorded as cDNA or gDNA derived from T cells, B-cell-depleted T cells, or PBMCs.

Study processing details: Nucleated cell counts were estimated from reference gene primer amplification. Some clones are missing from TCRdb's copy, which holds only in-frame ones; the method was immunoSEQ multiplex PCR. The V and J calls and clone size were taken over from that table, and D and trimming were inferred from the DNA. This sample has fewer than 20,000 clones; roughly 91% occur once, and the top ten carry approximately 7%. The V end lost 1 base, the J end lost 0 bases, and 7 bases lay between the germline ends. Germline assignment: CDR1 LNHNV and CDR2 YYDKDF (reference sequence). This CDR3 is built from 14 residues.

The chain combines TRBV15 with TRBJ2-7; tentative D call: TRBD1 (5 bases). This sequence was found in a human donor in a cohort sampled during active COVID-19. Sequencing was done on a sample of peripheral blood. In DNA form, the CDR3 reads TGTGCCACCAGCAGAGTTCAGGGCTCCTACGAGCAGTACTTC. It is translated as CATSRVQGSYEQYF.